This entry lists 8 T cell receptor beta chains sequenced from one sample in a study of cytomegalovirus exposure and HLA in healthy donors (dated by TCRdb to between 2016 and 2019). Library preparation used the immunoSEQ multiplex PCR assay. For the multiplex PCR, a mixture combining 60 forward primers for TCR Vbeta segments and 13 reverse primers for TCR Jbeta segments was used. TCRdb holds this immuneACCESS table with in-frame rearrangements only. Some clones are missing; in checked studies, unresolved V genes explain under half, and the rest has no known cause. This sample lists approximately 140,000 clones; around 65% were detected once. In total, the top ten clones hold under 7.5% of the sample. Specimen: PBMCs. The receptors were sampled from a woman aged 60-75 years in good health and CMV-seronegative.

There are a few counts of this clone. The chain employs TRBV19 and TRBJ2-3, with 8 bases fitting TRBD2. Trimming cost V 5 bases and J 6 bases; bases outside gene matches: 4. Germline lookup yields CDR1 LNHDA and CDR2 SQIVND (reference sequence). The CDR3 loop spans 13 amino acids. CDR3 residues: CASSLSGVDTQYF. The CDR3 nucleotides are TGTGCCAGTAGTCTTAGCGGGGTGGATACGCAGTATTTT.

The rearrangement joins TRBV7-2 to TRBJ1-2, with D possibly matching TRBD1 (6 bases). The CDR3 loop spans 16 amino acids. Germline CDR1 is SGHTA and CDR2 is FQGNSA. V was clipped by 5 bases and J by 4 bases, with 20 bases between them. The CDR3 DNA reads TGTGCCAGCAGCATACAGGGTATTAGGGATATCTATGGCTACACCTTC. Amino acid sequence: CASSIQGIRDIYGYTF.

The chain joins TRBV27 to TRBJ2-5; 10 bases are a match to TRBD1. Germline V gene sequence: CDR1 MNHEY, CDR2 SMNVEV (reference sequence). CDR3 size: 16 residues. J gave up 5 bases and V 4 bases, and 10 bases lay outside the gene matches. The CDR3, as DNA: TGTGCCAGCAGTTCCTCTTCGGGACAGGGGTGGGAGACCCAGTACTTC. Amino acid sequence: CASSSSSGQGWETQYF.

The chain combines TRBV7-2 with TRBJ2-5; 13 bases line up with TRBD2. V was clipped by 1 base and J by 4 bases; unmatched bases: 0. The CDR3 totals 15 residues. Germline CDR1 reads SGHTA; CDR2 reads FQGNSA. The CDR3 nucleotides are TGTGCCAGCAGCTTAGGACTAGCGGGGGGAGAGACCCAGTACTTC. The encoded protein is CASSLGLAGGETQYF.

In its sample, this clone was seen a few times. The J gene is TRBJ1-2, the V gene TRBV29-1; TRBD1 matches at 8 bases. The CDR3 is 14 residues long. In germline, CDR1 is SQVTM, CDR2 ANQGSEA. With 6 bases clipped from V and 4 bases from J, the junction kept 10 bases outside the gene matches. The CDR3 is CSVLGQGKLYGYTF. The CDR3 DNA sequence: TGCAGCGTCCTCGGACAGGGCAAGCTCTATGGCTACACCTTC.

The CDR3 loop reads CASSPTRHRVGGNQPQHF. The DNA of the CDR3 is TGTGCCAGCAGTCCTACCCGCCACAGGGTAGGGGGCAATCAGCCCCAGCATTTT. This sequence joins TRBV28 and TRBJ1-5, with D perhaps matching TRBD1 (6 bases). Trimming left V 5 bases short and J 2 bases short, with 22 bases between. Germline values: CDR1 MDHEN, CDR2 SYDVKM. CDR3 length: 18 amino acids.

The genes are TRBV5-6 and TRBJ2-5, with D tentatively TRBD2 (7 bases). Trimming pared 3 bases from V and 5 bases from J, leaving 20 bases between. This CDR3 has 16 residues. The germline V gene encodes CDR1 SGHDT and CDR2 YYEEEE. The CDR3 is CASSWGGRGGPETQYF. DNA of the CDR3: TGTGCCAGCAGCTGGGGGGGCAGGGGTGGGCCGGAGACCCAGTACTTC.

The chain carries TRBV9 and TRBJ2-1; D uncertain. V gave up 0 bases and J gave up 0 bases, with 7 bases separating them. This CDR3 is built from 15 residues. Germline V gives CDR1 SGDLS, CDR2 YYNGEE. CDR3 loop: CASSVELSSYNEQFF. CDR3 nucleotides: TGTGCCAGCAGCGTAGAGTTGAGCTCCTACAATGAGCAGTTCTTC.